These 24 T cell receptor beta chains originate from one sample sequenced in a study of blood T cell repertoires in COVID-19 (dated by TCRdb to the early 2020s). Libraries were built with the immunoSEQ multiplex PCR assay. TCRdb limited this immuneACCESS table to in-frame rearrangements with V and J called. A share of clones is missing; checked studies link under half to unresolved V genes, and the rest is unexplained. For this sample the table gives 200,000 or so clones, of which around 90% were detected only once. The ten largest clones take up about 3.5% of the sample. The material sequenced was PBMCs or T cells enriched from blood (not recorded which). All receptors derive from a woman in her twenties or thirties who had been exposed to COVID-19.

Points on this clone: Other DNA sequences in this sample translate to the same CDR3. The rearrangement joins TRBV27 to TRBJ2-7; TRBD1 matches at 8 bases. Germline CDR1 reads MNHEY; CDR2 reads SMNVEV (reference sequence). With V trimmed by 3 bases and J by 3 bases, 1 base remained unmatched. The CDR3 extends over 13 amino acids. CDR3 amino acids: CASSFGTGYEQYF. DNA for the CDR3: TGTGCCAGCAGTTTTGGGACAGGCTACGAGCAGTACTTC.

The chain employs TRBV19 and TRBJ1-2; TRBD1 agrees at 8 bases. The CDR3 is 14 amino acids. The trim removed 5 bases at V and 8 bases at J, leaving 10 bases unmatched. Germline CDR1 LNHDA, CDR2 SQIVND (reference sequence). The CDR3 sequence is CASSEGQGAGGYTF. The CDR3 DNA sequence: TGTGCCAGTAGTGAGGGCCAGGGGGCTGGAGGCTACACCTTC.

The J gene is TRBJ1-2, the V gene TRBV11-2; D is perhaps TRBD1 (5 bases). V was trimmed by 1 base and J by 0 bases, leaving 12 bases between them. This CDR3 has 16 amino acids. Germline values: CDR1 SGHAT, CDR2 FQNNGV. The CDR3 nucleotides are TGTGCCAGCAGCTTAGGGGGCTCAGGATCTAACTATGGCTACACCTTC. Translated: CASSLGGSGSNYGYTF.

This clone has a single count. The CDR3 spells CASSGQGPPGEQYF. The CDR3 nucleotides are TGTGCCAGCAGTGGACAGGGACCTCCGGGCGAGCAGTACTTC. The gene calls are TRBV6-1 and TRBJ2-7; 7 nucleotides line up with TRBD1. The CDR3 runs 14 residues. V shed 4 bases, J shed 6 bases, and the junction held 9 bases outside the gene matches. The germline gives CDR1 MNHNS, CDR2 SASEGT.

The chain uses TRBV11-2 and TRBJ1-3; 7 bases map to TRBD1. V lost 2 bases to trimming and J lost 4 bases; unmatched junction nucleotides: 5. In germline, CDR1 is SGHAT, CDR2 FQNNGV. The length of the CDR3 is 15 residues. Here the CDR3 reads CASSLQGEAGNTIYF. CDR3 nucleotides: TGTGCCAGCAGCTTACAGGGGGAAGCGGGAAACACCATATATTTT.

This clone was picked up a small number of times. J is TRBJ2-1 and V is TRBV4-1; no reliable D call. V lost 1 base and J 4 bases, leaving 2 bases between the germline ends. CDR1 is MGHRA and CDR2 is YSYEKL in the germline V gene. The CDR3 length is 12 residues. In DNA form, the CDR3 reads TGCGCCAGCAGCCAAGCATACAATGAGCAGTTCTTC. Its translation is CASSQAYNEQFF.

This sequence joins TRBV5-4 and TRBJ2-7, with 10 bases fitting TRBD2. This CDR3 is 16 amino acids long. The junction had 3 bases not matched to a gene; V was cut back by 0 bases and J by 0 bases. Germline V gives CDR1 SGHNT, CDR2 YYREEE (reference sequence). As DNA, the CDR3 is TGTGCCAGCAGCTTGGGTAGCGGGAGGAGCTCCTACGAGCAGTACTTC. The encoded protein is CASSLGSGRSSYEQYF.

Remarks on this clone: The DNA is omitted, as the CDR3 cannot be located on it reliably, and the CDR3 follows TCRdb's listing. CDR3 residues: CSVGQGAIPF. The V call is TRBV29-1, the J call TRBJ1-2; TRBD1, the table's D call, was not compared with the DNA. CDR1 and CDR2 from the germline V gene are SQVTM and ANQGSEA. The CDR3 numbers 10 amino acids, ends counted.

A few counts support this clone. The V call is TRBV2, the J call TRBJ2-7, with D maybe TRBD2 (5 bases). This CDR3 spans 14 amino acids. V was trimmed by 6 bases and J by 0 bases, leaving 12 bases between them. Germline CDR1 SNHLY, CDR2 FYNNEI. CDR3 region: CASRLAPSSYEQYF. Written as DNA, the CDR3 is TGTGCCAGCAGATTAGCGCCAAGCTCCTACGAGCAGTACTTC.

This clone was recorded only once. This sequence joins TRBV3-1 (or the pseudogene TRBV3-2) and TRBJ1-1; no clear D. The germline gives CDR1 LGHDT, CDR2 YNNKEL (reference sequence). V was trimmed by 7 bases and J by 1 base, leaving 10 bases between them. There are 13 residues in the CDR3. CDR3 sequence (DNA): TGTGCCAGCACAGTTAAACCGAACACTGAAGCTTTCTTT. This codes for CASTVKPNTEAFF.

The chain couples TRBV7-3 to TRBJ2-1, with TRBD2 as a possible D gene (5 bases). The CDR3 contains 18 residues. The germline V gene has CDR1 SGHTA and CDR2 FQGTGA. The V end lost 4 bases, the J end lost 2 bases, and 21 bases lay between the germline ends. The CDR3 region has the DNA TGTGCCAGCAGCTCTAACCCCTGGTGGCGGGTGGCCTACAATGAGCAGTTCTTC. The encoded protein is CASSSNPWWRVAYNEQFF.

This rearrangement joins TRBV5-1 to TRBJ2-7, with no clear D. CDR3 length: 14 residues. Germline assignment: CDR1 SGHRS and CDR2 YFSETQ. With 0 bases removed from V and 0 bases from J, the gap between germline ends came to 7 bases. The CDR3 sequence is CASSLGGSSYEQYF. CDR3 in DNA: TGCGCCAGCAGCTTGGGCGGAAGCTCCTACGAGCAGTACTTC.

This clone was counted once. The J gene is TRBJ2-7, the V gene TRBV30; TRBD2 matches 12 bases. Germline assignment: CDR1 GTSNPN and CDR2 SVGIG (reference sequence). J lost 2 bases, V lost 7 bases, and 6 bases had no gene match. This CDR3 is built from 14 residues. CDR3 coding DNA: TGTGCCTCAACGACTAGCGGGAGCACCTACGAGCAGTACTTC. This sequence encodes CASTTSGSTYEQYF.

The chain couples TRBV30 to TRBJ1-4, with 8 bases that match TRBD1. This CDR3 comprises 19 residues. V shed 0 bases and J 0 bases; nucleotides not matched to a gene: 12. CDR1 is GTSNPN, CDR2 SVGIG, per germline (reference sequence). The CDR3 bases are TGTGCCTGGAGTGTAGGCCCTAGGACAGGGAATGCAACTAATGAAAAACTGTTTTTT. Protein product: CAWSVGPRTGNATNEKLFF.

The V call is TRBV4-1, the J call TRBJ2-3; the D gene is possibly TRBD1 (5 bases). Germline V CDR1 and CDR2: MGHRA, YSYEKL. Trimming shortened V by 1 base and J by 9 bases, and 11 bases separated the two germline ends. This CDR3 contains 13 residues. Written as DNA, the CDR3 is TGCGCCAGCAGCCAAGCTCCTAGGGGCACGCAGTATTTT. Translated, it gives CASSQAPRGTQYF.

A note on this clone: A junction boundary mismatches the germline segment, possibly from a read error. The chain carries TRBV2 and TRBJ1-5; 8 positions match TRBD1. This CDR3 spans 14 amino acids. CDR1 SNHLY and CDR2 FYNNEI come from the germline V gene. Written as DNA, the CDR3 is TGTGCCGGCAGGGACAGGTTAGGCAATCAGCCCCAGCATTTT. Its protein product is CAGRDRLGNQPQHF.

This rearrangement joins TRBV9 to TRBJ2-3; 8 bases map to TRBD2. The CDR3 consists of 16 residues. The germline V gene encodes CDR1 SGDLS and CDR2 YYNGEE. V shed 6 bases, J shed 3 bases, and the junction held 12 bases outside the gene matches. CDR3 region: CASTPLLAEGTDTQYF. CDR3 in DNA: TGTGCCAGCACTCCCTTACTAGCGGAGGGGACAGATACGCAGTATTTT.

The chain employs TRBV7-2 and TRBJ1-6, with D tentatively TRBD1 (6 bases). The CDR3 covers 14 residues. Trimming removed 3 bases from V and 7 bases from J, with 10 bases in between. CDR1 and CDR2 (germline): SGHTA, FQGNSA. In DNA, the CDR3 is TGTGCCAGCAGCTTGGCGGGGGCCAATTCACCCCTCCACTTT. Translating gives CASSLAGANSPLHF.

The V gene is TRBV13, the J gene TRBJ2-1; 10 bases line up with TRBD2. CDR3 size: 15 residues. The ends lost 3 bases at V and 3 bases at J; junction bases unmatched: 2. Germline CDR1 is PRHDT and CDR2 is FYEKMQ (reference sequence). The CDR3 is CASSFEREGYNEQFF. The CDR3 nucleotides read TGTGCCAGCAGCTTCGAGCGGGAGGGCTACAATGAGCAGTTCTTC. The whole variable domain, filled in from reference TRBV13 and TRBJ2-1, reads AAGVIQSPRHLIKEKRETATLKCYPIPRHDTVYWYQQGPGQDPQFLISFYEKMQSDKGSIPDRFSAQQFSDYHSELNMSSLELGDSALYFCASSFEREGYNEQFFGPGTRLTVL.

The CDR3 DNA reads TGTGCCAGCAGCCCCGGGACAGGGAATGGCTACACCTTC. Its translation is CASSPGTGNGYTF. The gene calls are TRBV6-4 and TRBJ1-2; 9 bases align to TRBD1. The V gene's germline CDR1 is MRHNA and CDR2 SNTAGT. V lost 6 bases to trimming and J lost 6 bases; unmatched junction nucleotides: 5. This CDR3 comprises 13 residues.

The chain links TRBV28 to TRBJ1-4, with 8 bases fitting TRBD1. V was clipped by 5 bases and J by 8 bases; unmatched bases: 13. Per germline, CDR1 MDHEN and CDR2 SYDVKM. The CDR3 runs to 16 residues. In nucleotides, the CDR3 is TGTGCCAGCAGTATGGGACAGGCGGAAATGCGAGAAAAACTGTTTTTT. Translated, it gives CASSMGQAEMREKLFF.

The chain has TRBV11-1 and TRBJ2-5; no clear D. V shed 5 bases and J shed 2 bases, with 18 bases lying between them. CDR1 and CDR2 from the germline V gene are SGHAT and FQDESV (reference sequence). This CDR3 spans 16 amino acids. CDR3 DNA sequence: TGTGCCAGCAGCCTAACAGTTGAGACACTTCAAGAGACCCAGTACTTC. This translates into CASSLTVETLQETQYF.

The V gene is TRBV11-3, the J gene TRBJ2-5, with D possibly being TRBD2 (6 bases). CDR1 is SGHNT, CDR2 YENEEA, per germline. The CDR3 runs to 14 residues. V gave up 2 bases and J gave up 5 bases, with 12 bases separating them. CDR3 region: CASSLSGGVETQYF. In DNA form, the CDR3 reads TGTGCCAGCAGCTTATCTGGAGGGGTTGAGACCCAGTACTTC.

The chain's CDR3 is CASRRTGVNTEAFF. The CDR3 DNA is TGTGCCAGCAGGAGGACAGGAGTGAACACTGAAGCTTTCTTT. The genes are TRBV28 and TRBJ1-1, with 7 bases lining up with TRBD1. V was pared by 6 bases and J by 0 bases, with 4 bases of the junction left unmatched. CDR3 length: 14 amino acids. The germline V gene encodes CDR1 MDHEN and CDR2 SYDVKM.